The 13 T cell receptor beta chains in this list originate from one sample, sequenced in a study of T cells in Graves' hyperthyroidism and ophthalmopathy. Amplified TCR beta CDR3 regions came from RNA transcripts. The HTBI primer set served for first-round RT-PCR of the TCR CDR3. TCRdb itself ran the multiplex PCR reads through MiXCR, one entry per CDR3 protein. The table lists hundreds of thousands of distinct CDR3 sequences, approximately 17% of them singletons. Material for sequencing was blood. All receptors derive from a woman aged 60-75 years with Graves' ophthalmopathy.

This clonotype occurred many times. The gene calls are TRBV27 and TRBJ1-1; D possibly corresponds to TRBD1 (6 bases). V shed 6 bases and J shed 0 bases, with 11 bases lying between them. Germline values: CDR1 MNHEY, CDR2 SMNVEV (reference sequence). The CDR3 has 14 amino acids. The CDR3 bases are TGTGCCAGCAGGCCCACAGGGTTGAACACTGAAGCTTTCTTT. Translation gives CASRPTGLNTEAFF.

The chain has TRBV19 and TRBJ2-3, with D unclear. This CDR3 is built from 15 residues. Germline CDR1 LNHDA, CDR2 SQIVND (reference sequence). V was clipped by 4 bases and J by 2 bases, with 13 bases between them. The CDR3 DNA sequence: TGTGCCAGTAGTAAGGACCCCTTTTTCACAGATACGCAGTATTTT. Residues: CASSKDPFFTDTQYF.

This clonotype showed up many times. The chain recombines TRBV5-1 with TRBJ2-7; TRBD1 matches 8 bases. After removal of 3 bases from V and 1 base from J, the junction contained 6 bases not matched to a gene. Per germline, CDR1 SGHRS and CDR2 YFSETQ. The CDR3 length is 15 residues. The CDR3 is CASSSYGTGSYEQYF. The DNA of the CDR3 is TGCGCCAGCAGCTCCTACGGGACAGGATCCTACGAGCAGTACTTC.

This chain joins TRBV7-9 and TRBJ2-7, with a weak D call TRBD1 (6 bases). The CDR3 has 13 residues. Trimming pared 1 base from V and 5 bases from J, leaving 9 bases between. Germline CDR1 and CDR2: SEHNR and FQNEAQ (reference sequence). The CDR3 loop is CASSLDRGNEQYF. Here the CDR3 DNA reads TGTGCCAGCAGCTTAGATAGGGGGAACGAGCAGTACTTC.

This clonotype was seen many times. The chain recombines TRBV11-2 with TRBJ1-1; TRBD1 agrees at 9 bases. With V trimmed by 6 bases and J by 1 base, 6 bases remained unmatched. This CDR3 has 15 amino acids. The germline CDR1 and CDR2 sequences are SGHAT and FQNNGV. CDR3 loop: CASRSTGGGNTEAFF. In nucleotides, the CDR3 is TGTGCCAGCAGGTCCACAGGGGGCGGGAACACTGAAGCTTTCTTT.

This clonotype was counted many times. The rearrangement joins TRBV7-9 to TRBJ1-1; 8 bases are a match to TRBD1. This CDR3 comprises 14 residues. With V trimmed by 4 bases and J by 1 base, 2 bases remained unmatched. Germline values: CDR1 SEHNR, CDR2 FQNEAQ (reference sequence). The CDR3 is CASSWTGPNTEAFF. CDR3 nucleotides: TGTGCCAGCAGCTGGACAGGGCCGAACACTGAAGCTTTCTTT. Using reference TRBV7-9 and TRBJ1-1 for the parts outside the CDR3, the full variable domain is DTGVSQNPRHKITKRGQNVTFRCDPISEHNRLYWYRQTLGQGPEFLTYFQNEAQLEKSRLLSDRFSAERPKGSFSTLEIQRTEQGDSAMYLCASSWTGPNTEAFFGQGTRLTVV.

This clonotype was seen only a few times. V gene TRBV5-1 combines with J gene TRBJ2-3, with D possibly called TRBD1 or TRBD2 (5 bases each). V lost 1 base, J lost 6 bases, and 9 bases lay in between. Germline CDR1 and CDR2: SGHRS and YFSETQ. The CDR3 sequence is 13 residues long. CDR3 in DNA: TGCGCCAGCAGCTTGTGGGGGAGCGATACGCAGTATTTT. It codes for CASSLWGSDTQYF.

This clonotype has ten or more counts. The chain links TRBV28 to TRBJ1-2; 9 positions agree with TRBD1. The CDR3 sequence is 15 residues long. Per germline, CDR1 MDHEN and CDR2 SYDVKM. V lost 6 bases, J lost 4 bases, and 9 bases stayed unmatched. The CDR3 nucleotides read TGTGCCAGCAGGGAGACAGACAGGGGGACCTATGGCTACACCTTC. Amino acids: CASRETDRGTYGYTF.

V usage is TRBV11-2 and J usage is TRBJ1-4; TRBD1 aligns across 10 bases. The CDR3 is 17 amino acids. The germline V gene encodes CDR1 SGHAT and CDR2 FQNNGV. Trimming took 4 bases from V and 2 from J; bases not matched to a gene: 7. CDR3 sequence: CASSWGTGVRTNEKLFF. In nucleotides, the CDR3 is TGTGCCAGCAGCTGGGGGACAGGGGTGCGTACTAATGAAAAACTGTTTTTT.

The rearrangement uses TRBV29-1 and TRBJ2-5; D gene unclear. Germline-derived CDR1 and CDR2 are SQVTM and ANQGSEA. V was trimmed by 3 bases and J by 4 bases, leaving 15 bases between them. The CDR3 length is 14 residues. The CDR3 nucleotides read TGCAGCGTTGACGTTAGTGTCATCGTAGAGACCCAGTACTTC. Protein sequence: CSVDVSVIVETQYF.

The CDR3 reads CASSSPPTGVHFYEQYF. The CDR3 bases are TGTGCCAGCAGCTCACCACCGACAGGGGTCCACTTCTACGAGCAGTACTTC. The rearrangement links TRBV7-9 to TRBJ2-7, with 8 bases that match TRBD1. Losses at the gene ends were 4 bases for V and 3 bases for J; bases not matched to a gene: 14. This CDR3 is built from 17 residues. Germline CDR1 SEHNR, CDR2 FQNEAQ (reference sequence).

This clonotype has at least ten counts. DNA for the CDR3: TGTGCCAGCAGCGTAGCCGGGGAGCTGTTTTTT. It yields the protein CASSVAGELFF. The chain links TRBV9 to TRBJ2-2; D is undetermined. CDR1 SGDLS and CDR2 YYNGEE come from the germline V gene. The CDR3 extends over 11 amino acids. V was clipped by 0 bases and J by 6 bases, with 0 bases between them.

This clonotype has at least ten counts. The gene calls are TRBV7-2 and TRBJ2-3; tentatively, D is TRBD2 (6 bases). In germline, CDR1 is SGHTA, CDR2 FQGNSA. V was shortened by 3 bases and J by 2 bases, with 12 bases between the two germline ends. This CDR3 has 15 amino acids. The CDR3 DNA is TGTGCCAGCAGCTTGTTAGCGGTAGTCACAGATACGCAGTATTTT. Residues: CASSLLAVVTDTQYF.